This is a list of T cell receptor beta chains from one sample in a study of Ad26.COV2.S vaccination and SARS-CoV-2 variants. Assay used: immunoSEQ multiplex PCR; TCRdb lists only in-frame clones, some missing. The table has 360,000 or so clones, around 87% seen once. This sample comprised peripheral blood, obtained in a trial of Ad26.COV2.S vaccine versus placebo. Receptor source: a person aged 18 to 59 who received the Ad26.COV2.S COVID-19 vaccine or a placebo. Each CDR3 is given with its conserved first and last residue. Each record gives: D gene, clone size, J gene, V gene, CDR3 protein, CDR3 DNA. A D gene is named only where the DNA matches it firmly. Rows may omit the clone size; those that give it use once, few, many or a size class.

D gene: NA
clone size: NA
J gene: TRBJ1-1
V gene: TRBV19
CDR3 protein: CASSIGAALEAFF
CDR3 DNA: TGTGCCAGTAGTATAGGGGCAGCCTTAGAAGCTTTCTTT

D gene: NA
clone size: few
J gene: TRBJ1-5
V gene: TRBV6-6
CDR3 protein: CASNPDSGSNQPQHF
CDR3 DNA: TGTGCCAGCAACCCGGATTCGGGTAGCAATCAGCCCCAGCATTTT

D gene: NA
clone size: NA
J gene: TRBJ2-7
V gene: TRBV2
CDR3 protein: CASTQTESYEQYF
CDR3 DNA: TGTGCCAGCACCCAGACAGAGTCCTACGAGCAGTACTTC

D gene: NA
clone size: NA
J gene: TRBJ1-1
V gene: TRBV25-1
CDR3 protein: CASSEGGVWTEAFF
CDR3 DNA: TGTGCCAGCAGTGAAGGTGGGGTTTGGACTGAAGCTTTCTTT

D gene: TRBD1
clone size: NA
J gene: TRBJ1-5
V gene: TRBV6-1
CDR3 protein: CASSETGRRPQHF
CDR3 DNA: TGTGCCAGCAGTGAGACAGGGCGGCGGCCCCAGCATTTT

D gene: NA
clone size: NA
J gene: TRBJ2-3
V gene: TRBV5-1
CDR3 protein: CASSLYTSADTQYF
CDR3 DNA: TGCGCCAGCAGCTTGTACACGTCGGCAGATACGCAGTATTTT

D gene: NA
clone size: NA
J gene: TRBJ2-5
V gene: TRBV18
CDR3 protein: CASSLRSGETQYF
CDR3 DNA: TGTGCCAGCTCACTGAGGTCTGGGGAGACCCAGTACTTC

D gene: TRBD2
clone size: NA
J gene: TRBJ2-1
V gene: TRBV2
CDR3 protein: CASSVETSGDNEQFF
CDR3 DNA: TGTGCCAGCAGTGTTGAGACTAGCGGCGACAATGAGCAGTTCTTC

D gene: TRBD1
clone size: NA
J gene: TRBJ2-2
V gene: TRBV4-3
CDR3 protein: CASSQRQGPHTGELFF
CDR3 DNA: TGCGCCAGCAGCCAAAGACAGGGGCCCCACACCGGGGAGCTGTTTTTT

D gene: NA
clone size: few
J gene: TRBJ2-7
V gene: TRBV2
CDR3 protein: CASRAAIYEQYF
CDR3 DNA: TGTGCCAGCAGGGCAGCTATATACGAGCAGTACTTC

D gene: NA
clone size: NA
J gene: TRBJ2-2
V gene: TRBV30
CDR3 protein: CAWGIGGELFF
CDR3 DNA: TGTGCCTGGGGAATAGGCGGGGAGCTGTTTTTT

D gene: TRBD1
clone size: NA
J gene: TRBJ1-2
V gene: TRBV6-2/TRBV6-3
CDR3 protein: CASSFGQGFGYTF
CDR3 DNA: TGTGCCAGCAGTTTCGGACAGGGGTTTGGCTACACCTTC

D gene: NA
clone size: once
J gene: TRBJ2-3
V gene: TRBV7-9
CDR3 protein: CASSLGGGSSDTQYF
CDR3 DNA: TGTGCCAGCAGTTTGGGCGGGGGCTCCTCAGATACGCAGTATTTT